This record covers a single TCR beta chain. This CDR3 is 17 amino acids long. V lost 0 bases, J lost 3 bases, and 8 bases stayed unmatched. Germline V gives CDR1 MGHRA, CDR2 YSYEKL. Assay: immunoSEQ multiplex PCR; the TCRdb copy retains only in-frame clones and omits some. The sample carries fewer than 900,000 clones, around 90% recorded once. This sample is drawn from a study of Ad26.COV2.S vaccination and SARS-CoV-2 variants. Sample treatment: 15 to 20 received Ad26.COV2.S at low or high dose, single or two shots; roughly 5 received placebo; per-sample allocation not given. Each sample was drawn 63 days after the first injection (of vaccine or placebo).

The receptor was derived from a person aged 18-60 years who received the Ad26.COV2.S COVID-19 vaccine or a placebo. The chain is built from TRBV4-1 and TRBJ1-5; 7 bases are shared with TRBD1. The input for sequencing was peripheral blood, taken in a trial of Ad26.COV2.S vaccine versus placebo. In nucleotides, the CDR3 is TGCGCCAGCAGCCAAGATCTCGGACAGGATTACAATCAGCCCCAGCATTTT. This gives the protein CASSQDLGQDYNQPQHF.